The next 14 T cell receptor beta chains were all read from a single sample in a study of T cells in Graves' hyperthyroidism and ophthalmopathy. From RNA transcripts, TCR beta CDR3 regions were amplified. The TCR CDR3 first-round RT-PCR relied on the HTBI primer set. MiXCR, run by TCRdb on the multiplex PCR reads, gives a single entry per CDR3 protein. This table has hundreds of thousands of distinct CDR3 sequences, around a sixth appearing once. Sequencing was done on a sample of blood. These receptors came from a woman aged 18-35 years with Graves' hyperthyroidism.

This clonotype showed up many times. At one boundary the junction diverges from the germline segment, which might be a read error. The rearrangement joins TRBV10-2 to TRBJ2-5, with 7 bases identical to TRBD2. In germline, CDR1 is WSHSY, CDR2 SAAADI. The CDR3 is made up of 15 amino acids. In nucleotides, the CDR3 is TGCGCCAGCAGTGAGTTGGGACTATCTAAAGACACCCAGTACTTC. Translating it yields CASSELGLSKDTQYF.

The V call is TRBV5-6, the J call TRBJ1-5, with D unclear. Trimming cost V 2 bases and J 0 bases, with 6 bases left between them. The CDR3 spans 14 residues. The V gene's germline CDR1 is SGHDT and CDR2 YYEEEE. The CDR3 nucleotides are TGTGCCAGCAGCTTAAGTTCTAGCAATCAGCCCCAGCATTTT. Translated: CASSLSSSNQPQHF.

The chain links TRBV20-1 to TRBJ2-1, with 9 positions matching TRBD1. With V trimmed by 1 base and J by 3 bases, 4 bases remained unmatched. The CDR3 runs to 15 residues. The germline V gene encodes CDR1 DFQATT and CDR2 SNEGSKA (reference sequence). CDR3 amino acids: CSARAGTGFYNEQFF. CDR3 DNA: TGCAGTGCTAGAGCCGGGACAGGGTTCTACAATGAGCAGTTCTTC.

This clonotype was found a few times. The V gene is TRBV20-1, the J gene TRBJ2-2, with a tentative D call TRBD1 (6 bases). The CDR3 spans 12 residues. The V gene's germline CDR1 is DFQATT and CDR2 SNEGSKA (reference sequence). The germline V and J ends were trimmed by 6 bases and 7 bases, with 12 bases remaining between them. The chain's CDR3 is CSATGQGGELFF. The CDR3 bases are TGCAGTGCAACAGGGCAGGGCGGGGAGCTGTTTTTT.

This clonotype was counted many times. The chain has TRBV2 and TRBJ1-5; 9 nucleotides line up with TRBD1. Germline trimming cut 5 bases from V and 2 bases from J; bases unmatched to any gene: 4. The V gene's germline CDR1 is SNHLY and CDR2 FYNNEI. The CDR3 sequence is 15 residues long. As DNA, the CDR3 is TGTGCCAGCAGTTGGGACAGGGCCGGCAATCAGCCCCAGCATTTT. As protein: CASSWDRAGNQPQHF.

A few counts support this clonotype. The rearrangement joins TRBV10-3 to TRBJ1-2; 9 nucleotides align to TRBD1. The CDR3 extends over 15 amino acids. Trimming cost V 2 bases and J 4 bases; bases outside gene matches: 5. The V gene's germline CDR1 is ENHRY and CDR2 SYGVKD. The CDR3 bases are TGTGCCATCAGTGAGACGGGACAGGGCCTCTATGGCTACACCTTC. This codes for CAISETGQGLYGYTF.

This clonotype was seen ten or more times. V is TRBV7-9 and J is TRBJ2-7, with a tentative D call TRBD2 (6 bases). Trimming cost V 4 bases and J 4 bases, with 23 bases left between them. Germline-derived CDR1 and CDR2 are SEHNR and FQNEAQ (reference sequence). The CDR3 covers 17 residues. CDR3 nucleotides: TGTGCCAGCAGCTCCTTTCGAGGCGGGAATGCCGTTTACGAGCAGTACTTC. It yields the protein CASSSFRGGNAVYEQYF.

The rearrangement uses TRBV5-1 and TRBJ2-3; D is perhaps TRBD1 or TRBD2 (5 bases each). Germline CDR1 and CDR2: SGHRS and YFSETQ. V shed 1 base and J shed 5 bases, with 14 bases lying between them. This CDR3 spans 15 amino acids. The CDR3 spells CASSLSPARGDTQYF. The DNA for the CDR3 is TGCGCCAGCAGCTTGTCCCCCGCGAGGGGAGATACGCAGTATTTT.

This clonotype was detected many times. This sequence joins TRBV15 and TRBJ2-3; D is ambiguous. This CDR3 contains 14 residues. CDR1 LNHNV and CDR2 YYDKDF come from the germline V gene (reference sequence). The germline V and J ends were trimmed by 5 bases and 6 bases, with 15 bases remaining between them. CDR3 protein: CATSGGTVADTQYF. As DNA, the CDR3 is TGTGCCACCAGCGGCGGTACAGTTGCCGATACGCAGTATTTT.

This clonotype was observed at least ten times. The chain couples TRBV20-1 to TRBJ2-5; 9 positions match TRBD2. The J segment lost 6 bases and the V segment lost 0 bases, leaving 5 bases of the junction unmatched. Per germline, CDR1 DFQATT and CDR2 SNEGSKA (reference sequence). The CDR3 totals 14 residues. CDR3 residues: CSARDFASGKTQYF. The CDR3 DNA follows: TGCAGTGCTAGAGATTTCGCTAGCGGGAAGACCCAGTACTTC.

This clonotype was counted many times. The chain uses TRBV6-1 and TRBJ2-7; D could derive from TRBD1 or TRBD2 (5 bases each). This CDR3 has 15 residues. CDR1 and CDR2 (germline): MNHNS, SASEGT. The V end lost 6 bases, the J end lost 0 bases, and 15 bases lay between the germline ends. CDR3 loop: CASRSRDGDSYEQYF. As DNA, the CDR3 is TGTGCCAGCAGATCCCGGGACGGGGACTCCTACGAGCAGTACTTC.

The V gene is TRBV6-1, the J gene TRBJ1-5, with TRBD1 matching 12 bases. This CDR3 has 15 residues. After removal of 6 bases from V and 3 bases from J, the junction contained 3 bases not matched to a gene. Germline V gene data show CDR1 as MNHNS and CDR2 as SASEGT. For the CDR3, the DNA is TGTGCCAGCAGGGGGACAGGGGGCTTCAATCAGCCCCAGCATTTT. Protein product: CASRGTGGFNQPQHF.

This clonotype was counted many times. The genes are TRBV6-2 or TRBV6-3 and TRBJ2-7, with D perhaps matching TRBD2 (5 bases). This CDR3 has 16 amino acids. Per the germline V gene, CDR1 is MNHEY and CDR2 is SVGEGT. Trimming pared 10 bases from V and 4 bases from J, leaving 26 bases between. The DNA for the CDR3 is TGTGCCACGGCGAAGATCGTGGGCAGCGGCCCTTACGAGCAGTACTTC. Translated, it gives CATAKIVGSGPYEQYF.

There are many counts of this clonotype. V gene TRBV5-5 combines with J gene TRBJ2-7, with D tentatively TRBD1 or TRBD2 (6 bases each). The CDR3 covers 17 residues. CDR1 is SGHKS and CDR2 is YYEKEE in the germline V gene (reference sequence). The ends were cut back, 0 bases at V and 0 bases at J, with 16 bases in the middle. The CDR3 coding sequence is TGTGCCAGCAGCTTGGAGGGGGGCAGATGGGGCTCCTACGAGCAGTACTTC. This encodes CASSLEGGRWGSYEQYF.